Below, 20 T cell receptor beta chains from the same sample are listed, as sequenced in a study of cytomegalovirus exposure and HLA in healthy donors. PCR employed 60 Vbeta and 13 Jbeta primers. Profiling relied on immunoSEQ multiplex PCR, and the TCRdb table lists in-frame clones only, not all of them. The table lists 75,000 to 100,000 clones, about 80% of them singletons. Sequenced sample: PBMCs. The receptors were gathered from a man in his forties or fifties in good health and CMV-seronegative.

This clone was picked up a small number of times. The chain joins TRBV30 to TRBJ2-1; 7 bases align to TRBD2. The germline gives CDR1 GTSNPN, CDR2 SVGIG (reference sequence). Unmatched junction bases numbered 8, after V lost 0 bases and J lost 0 bases. The CDR3 loop spans 17 amino acids. CDR3 sequence reads: CAWSVRDGGSSYNEQFF. CDR3 nucleotides: TGTGCCTGGAGTGTACGGGACGGGGGGAGCTCCTACAATGAGCAGTTCTTC.

This clone was observed once. This chain joins TRBV6-5 and TRBJ1-2; TRBD1 matches 9 bases. V was clipped by 6 bases and J by 8 bases; unmatched bases: 7. The germline V gene encodes CDR1 MNHEY and CDR2 SVGAGI. The CDR3 spans 13 residues. CDR3 sequence reads: CASRLTGTGGYTF. For the CDR3, the DNA is TGTGCCAGCAGATTAACCGGGACAGGGGGCTACACCTTC.

This clone was detected only a few times. The chain carries TRBV2 and TRBJ1-5; 9 positions match TRBD1. Losses at the gene ends were 9 bases for V and 4 bases for J; bases not matched to a gene: 7. The CDR3 has 14 residues. Germline CDR1 SNHLY, CDR2 FYNNEI. CDR3 protein: CASQTGTGNQPQHF. The CDR3 nucleotides are TGTGCCAGTCAAACCGGGACAGGGAATCAGCCCCAGCATTTT.

The V and J genes are TRBV6-5 and TRBJ1-3; 7 bases line up with TRBD1. Germline V gene lookup returns CDR1 MNHEY and CDR2 SVGAGI. V lost 6 bases and J lost 0; bases outside the gene matches: 5. This CDR3 comprises 15 residues. The CDR3 DNA reads as TGTGCCAGCAGGGTACAGGGGAGCTCTGGAAACACCATATATTTT. Protein: CASRVQGSSGNTIYF.

CDR3 amino acids: CASKPQGTTNEKLFF. CDR3 bases: TGTGCCAGCAAACCGCAGGGCACAACTAATGAAAAACTGTTTTTT. V usage is TRBV28 and J usage is TRBJ1-4; TRBD1 is a possible D gene (5 bases). CDR1 and CDR2 from the germline V gene are MDHEN and SYDVKM. The CDR3 covers 15 residues. V was trimmed by 7 bases and J by 0 bases, leaving 12 bases between them.

The chain links TRBV10-1 to TRBJ2-7; 9 bases are a match to TRBD1. The germline V gene encodes CDR1 WNHNN and CDR2 SYGVQD (reference sequence). V lost 3 bases, J lost 6 bases, and 12 bases stayed unmatched. This CDR3 has 16 amino acids. CDR3 sequence (DNA): TGCGCCAGCAGTGAATTATATGGGACAGGGATCGGCGAGCAGTACTTC. Translation: CASSELYGTGIGEQYF.

This clone was recorded once. The chain uses TRBV5-6 and TRBJ2-3; 11 positions agree with TRBD2. Germline CDR1 reads SGHDT; CDR2 reads YYEEEE. Germline trimming cut 0 bases from V and 2 bases from J; bases unmatched to any gene: 8. The CDR3 consists of 18 residues. The CDR3, as DNA: TGTGCCAGCAGCTTGGGGGCTAGCGGGGGGACCATCACAGATACGCAGTATTTT. Its translation: CASSLGASGGTITDTQYF.

The J gene is TRBJ1-2, the V gene TRBV30, with 8 nucleotides matching TRBD1. The CDR3 covers 14 residues. V was pared by 1 base and J by 6 bases, with 7 bases of the junction left unmatched. The germline V gene has CDR1 GTSNPN and CDR2 SVGIG (reference sequence). The CDR3, as DNA: TGTGCCTGGAGTGCTTTGGACAGGGAGGATGGCTACACCTTC. The encoded protein is CAWSALDREDGYTF.

As DNA, the CDR3 is TGTGCCAGCAGCGGAGCGGGGGGACGAACTTACAATGAGCAGTTCTTC. Residues: CASSGAGGRTYNEQFF. The chain employs TRBV9 and TRBJ2-1, with 9 nucleotides matching TRBD2. Losses at the gene ends were 3 bases for V and 4 bases for J; bases not matched to a gene: 8. This CDR3 spans 16 amino acids. Germline-derived CDR1 and CDR2 are SGDLS and YYNGEE.

The rearrangement uses TRBV6-1 and TRBJ2-7; maybe TRBD1 (5 bases). The germline gives CDR1 MNHNS, CDR2 SASEGT. Trimming left V 6 bases short and J 4 bases short, with 13 bases between. CDR3 length: 13 residues. CDR3 sequence reads: CASSPRDGYEQYF. CDR3 sequence (DNA): TGTGCCAGCAGCCCCAGGGATGGGTACGAGCAGTACTTC.

The rearrangement links TRBV4-1 to TRBJ2-2; D might be TRBD1 (5 bases). The CDR3 has 14 amino acids. Germline loops: CDR1 MGHRA, CDR2 YSYEKL. Trimming left V 9 bases short and J 4 bases short, with 15 bases between. CDR3: CASWGGGGTGELFF. For the CDR3, the DNA is TGCGCCAGTTGGGGCGGTGGTGGCACCGGGGAGCTGTTTTTT.

The chain is built from TRBV11-2 and TRBJ2-7; D may be TRBD2 (6 bases). The CDR3 covers 14 residues. The germline V gene has CDR1 SGHAT and CDR2 FQNNGV. V was shortened by 2 bases and J by 3 bases, with 11 bases between the two germline ends. CDR3 bases: TGTGCCAGCAGCTTACGCGGGGAAATCTACGAGCAGTACTTC. Its protein product is CASSLRGEIYEQYF. Full variable domain (missing parts from reference TRBV11-2 and TRBJ2-7): EAGVAQSPRYKIIEKRQSVAFWCNPISGHATLYWYQQILGQGPKLLIQFQNNGVVDDSQLPKDRFSAERLKGVDSTLKIQPAKLEDSAVYLCASSLRGEIYEQYFGPGTRLTVT.

This sequence joins TRBV25-1 and TRBJ2-2, with 8 positions matching TRBD1. V was pared by 4 bases and J by 6 bases, with 10 bases of the junction left unmatched. Germline V CDR1 and CDR2: MGHDK, SYGVNS. This CDR3 has 16 amino acids. DNA for the CDR3: TGTGCCAGCAGTGCCGTCCGGACAGGGAGACCCGGGGAGCTGTTTTTT. Its protein product is CASSAVRTGRPGELFF.

J is TRBJ1-2 and V is TRBV19; tentative D call: TRBD1 (6 bases). This CDR3 is 13 amino acids long. V was trimmed by 3 bases and J by 8 bases, leaving 13 bases between them. The germline gives CDR1 LNHDA, CDR2 SQIVND (reference sequence). CDR3 coding DNA: TGTGCCAGTAGTATCGGGACATTTTTCGGCTACACCTTC. Translated, it gives CASSIGTFFGYTF.

This clone was seen a handful of times. The V call is TRBV4-1, the J call TRBJ1-4, with 8 bases fitting TRBD1. The CDR3 runs to 15 residues. Trimming at V came to 3 bases and at J to 2 bases, leaving 2 bases not matched to a gene. Germline-derived CDR1 and CDR2 are MGHRA and YSYEKL. CDR3 region: CASSQRTGTNEKLFF. The CDR3, as DNA: TGCGCCAGCAGCCAGCGGACAGGGACTAATGAAAAACTGTTTTTT.

The chain combines TRBV6-5 with TRBJ2-7; no clear D gene. Germline loops: CDR1 MNHEY, CDR2 SVGAGI. This CDR3 has 12 amino acids. V shed 6 bases and J shed 3 bases, with 9 bases lying between them. The CDR3: CASSAELYEQYF. CDR3 sequence (DNA): TGTGCCAGCAGCGCTGAACTCTACGAGCAGTACTTC.

This clone appeared once. This chain links TRBV11-2 with TRBJ1-6; 8 nucleotides line up with TRBD1. The V segment lost 1 base and the J segment 10 bases; nucleotides outside the gene matches: 12. The germline CDR1 and CDR2 sequences are SGHAT and FQNNGV. This CDR3 is 17 amino acids long. In nucleotides, the CDR3 is TGTGCCAGCAGCTTAGCAGGACAGGGAAAGGTCGGATCACCCCTCCACTTT. Translation gives CASSLAGQGKVGSPLHF. Supplemented by reference TRBV11-2 and TRBJ1-6, the full variable domain reads EAGVAQSPRYKIIEKRQSVAFWCNPISGHATLYWYQQILGQGPKLLIQFQNNGVVDDSQLPKDRFSAERLKGVDSTLKIQPAKLEDSAVYLCASSLAGQGKVGSPLHFGNGTRLTVT.

V gene TRBV2 combines with J gene TRBJ1-4; weak D call: TRBD1 (5 bases). V gave up 3 bases and J gave up 8 bases, with 13 bases separating them. Germline CDR1 SNHLY, CDR2 FYNNEI. This CDR3 comprises 14 residues. Written as DNA, the CDR3 is TGTGCCAGCAGTGAGGGCAGGGTTTTGGAAAAACTGTTTTTT. This gives the protein CASSEGRVLEKLFF.

The chain couples TRBV6-6 to TRBJ2-2, with 9 nucleotides matching TRBD2. The CDR3 covers 15 residues. Germline-derived CDR1 and CDR2 are MNHNY and SVGAGI (reference sequence). Unmatched junction bases numbered 4, after V lost 6 bases and J lost 2 bases. DNA for the CDR3: TGTGCCAGCAGGGCTAGCGGGGAAAACACCGGGGAGCTGTTTTTT. This codes for CASRASGENTGELFF.

The chain has TRBV27 and TRBJ2-6; TRBD1 agrees at 9 bases. V dropped 2 bases and J dropped 1; count of bases not matched to a gene: 3. CDR1 and CDR2 from the germline V gene are MNHEY and SMNVEV (reference sequence). This CDR3 region has 17 residues. In DNA, the CDR3 is TGTGCCAGCAGTTTAAGGACAGGGGTATCTGGGGCCAACGTCCTGACTTTC. Protein sequence: CASSLRTGVSGANVLTF.